This passage covers 13 T cell receptor beta chains from one sample sequenced in a study of OX40 agonist ivuxolimab in advanced cancers. Clones were read by immunoSEQ multiplex PCR, and TCRdb kept only the in-frame ones, dropping some. The data show approximately 74,000 clones, approximately 92% seen once. The sample here was CD4+ or CD8+ T cells sorted from blood, taken in a trial of the OX40 agonist ivuxolimab. All receptors derive from an adult with an advanced solid tumor such as melanoma, head and neck, liver or kidney cancer.

The gene calls are TRBV19 and TRBJ2-4, with D hard to call. CDR3 length: 15 residues. The V and J ends lost 2 bases and 1 base respectively, with 9 bases between them. The germline CDR1 and CDR2 sequences are LNHDA and SQIVND (reference sequence). This CDR3 reads CASSIKVDAKNIQYF. The CDR3 nucleotides are TGTGCCAGTAGTATAAAGGTCGACGCCAAAAACATTCAGTACTTC.

The rearrangement joins TRBV6-1 to TRBJ1-2, with 7 positions matching TRBD1. CDR1 MNHNS and CDR2 SASEGT come from the germline V gene. V was pared by 4 bases and J by 4 bases, with 6 bases of the junction left unmatched. The CDR3 runs to 14 residues. CDR3 DNA sequence: TGTGCCAGCAGTGCACCGGACAGGACCTATGGCTACACCTTC. It translates to CASSAPDRTYGYTF.

The CDR3: CASSLTGPYGYTF. DNA for the CDR3: TGTGCCAGCAGCTTGACAGGACCGTATGGCTACACCTTC. This chain links TRBV11-2 with TRBJ1-2; perhaps TRBD1 as D (6 bases). V shed 3 bases and J shed 5 bases, with 10 bases lying between them. The CDR3 extends over 13 amino acids. The germline V gene encodes CDR1 SGHAT and CDR2 FQNNGV.

The J gene is TRBJ2-5, the V gene TRBV11-2; D uncertain. CDR3 length: 15 residues. Germline V gene lookup returns CDR1 SGHAT and CDR2 FQNNGV. V was pared by 5 bases and J by 5 bases, with 18 bases between. The CDR3 region is CASSGLRVAAETQYF. The CDR3 region has the DNA TGTGCCAGCAGCGGCCTACGGGTGGCTGCGGAGACCCAGTACTTC.

This chain uses TRBV28 with TRBJ1-2; unclear D gene. Germline CDR1 and CDR2: MDHEN and SYDVKM. This CDR3 is 14 amino acids long. Trimming took 7 bases from V and 5 from J, leaving 17 bases between them. The CDR3 protein is CASKESGYGYGYTF. The CDR3 nucleotides are TGTGCCAGCAAAGAGTCTGGGTACGGGTATGGCTACACCTTC.

The chain joins TRBV1 to TRBJ1-2. TRBV1 is reported as a pseudogene. The CDR3 length is 16 residues. The CDR3: CTSRVSCLRKTYGYTF. CDR3 coding DNA: TGCACCAGCAGGGTCAGTTGTTTGCGAAAGACCTATGGCTACACCTTC.

The chain employs TRBV4-3 and TRBJ2-1; D unresolved. The ends were cut back, 0 bases at V and 4 bases at J, with 13 bases in the middle. Germline V gene data show CDR1 as LGHNA and CDR2 as YSLEER. The CDR3 is 16 amino acids. CDR3 nucleotide sequence: TGCGCCAGCAGCCAAGATTGGTTGTGGGGATACAATGAGCAGTTCTTC. Protein: CASSQDWLWGYNEQFF.

This chain links TRBV18 with TRBJ2-7; 13 bases map to TRBD2. Germline values: CDR1 KGHSH, CDR2 LQKENI. V gave up 2 bases and J gave up 6 bases; unmatched junction bases: 1. The CDR3 runs 14 residues. CDR3 nucleotides: TGTGCCAGCTCACCAAGGACTAGCGGGAGCGAGCAGTACTTC. It specifies CASSPRTSGSEQYF.

The chain combines TRBV18 with TRBJ1-4; D gene uncertain. Trimming cost V 3 bases and J 6 bases, with 17 bases left between them. The CDR3 runs 16 residues. CDR1 and CDR2 (germline): KGHSH, LQKENI. CDR3: CASSPERFGFDEKLFF. Written as DNA, the CDR3 is TGTGCCAGCTCACCGGAGCGATTTGGGTTTGATGAAAAACTGTTTTTT.

This sequence joins TRBV5-1 and TRBJ2-5; D gene uncertain. The germline CDR1 and CDR2 sequences are SGHRS and YFSETQ. This CDR3 is 13 amino acids long. Trimming pared 0 bases from V and 5 bases from J, leaving 8 bases between. The CDR3 DNA reads as TGCGCCAGCAGCTTGGACTATAGCGAGACCCAGTACTTC. Its translation is CASSLDYSETQYF. Variable domain in full (rest from reference TRBV5-1 and TRBJ2-5): KAGVTQTPRYLIKTRGQQVTLSCSPISGHRSVSWYQQTPGQGLQFLFEYFSETQRNKGNFPGRFSGRQFSNSRSEMNVSTLELGDSALYLCASSLDYSETQYFGPGTRLLVL.

The V call is TRBV7-2, the J call TRBJ2-3; TRBD2 agrees at 12 bases. The ends lost 0 bases at V and 6 bases at J; junction bases unmatched: 4. The CDR3 consists of 16 residues. Germline loops: CDR1 SGHTA, CDR2 FQGNSA. The chain's CDR3 is CASSLALAGGSDTQYF. The CDR3 nucleotides read TGTGCCAGCAGCTTAGCGCTAGCGGGGGGGTCCGATACGCAGTATTTT.

This clone came up once. V gene TRBV19 combines with J gene TRBJ2-3; 8 nucleotides agree with TRBD1. Germline CDR1 is LNHDA and CDR2 is SQIVND (reference sequence). J was trimmed by 2 bases and V by 6 bases; bases with no gene match: 7. CDR3 size: 15 residues. The CDR3: CASRTTGVLTDTQYF. The DNA for the CDR3 is TGTGCCAGTAGGACGACAGGGGTACTCACAGATACGCAGTATTTT.

The chain has TRBV19 and TRBJ1-2, with TRBD1 matching 7 bases. The ends lost 4 bases at V and 6 bases at J; junction bases unmatched: 8. Germline V gene lookup returns CDR1 LNHDA and CDR2 SQIVND (reference sequence). The CDR3 has 14 residues. The CDR3 DNA follows: TGTGCCAGTAGTAGACAACAGGGGTCCCATGGCTACACCTTC. Translating gives CASSRQQGSHGYTF.